This is a list of T cell receptor beta chains from one sample in a study of cytotoxic CD8 clonotypes in ibrutinib-treated CLL. Method: immunoSEQ multiplex PCR; TCRdb's copy keeps in-frame clones and lacks some. The sample holds about 68,000 clones, around two thirds seen once. The sample in question was PBMCs, obtained after 12 months of ibrutinib treatment. These receptors were taken from a human donor with chronic lymphocytic leukemia. The CDR3 runs from the conserved cysteine through the conserved F or W. D genes are given only for firm matches. A clone size is listed for some rows: how often the clone was seen (once, few, many), or a class if it is expanded.

clone size: -
J gene: TRBJ2-3
V gene: TRBV6-5
D gene: -
CDR3 DNA: TGTGCCAGCACGCCCGACCGGTATAGCACAGATACGCAGTATTTT
CDR3 protein: CASTPDRYSTDTQYF

clone size: -
J gene: TRBJ1-1
V gene: TRBV4-3
D gene: -
CDR3 DNA: TGCGCCAGCAGCCAAGTCGGCCGGGTACATAGAGCTTTCTTT
CDR3 protein: CASSQVGRVHRAFF

clone size: -
J gene: TRBJ2-5
V gene: TRBV6-5
D gene: TRBD1
CDR3 DNA: TGTGCCAGCAGTTACAGGGGGCCGGAGACCCAGTACTTC
CDR3 protein: CASSYRGPETQYF

clone size: -
J gene: TRBJ2-5
V gene: TRBV5-1
D gene: -
CDR3 DNA: TGCGCCAGCAACTTACCAGGGCGCCAAGAGACCCAGTACTTC
CDR3 protein: CASNLPGRQETQYF

clone size: -
J gene: TRBJ1-2
V gene: TRBV2
D gene: TRBD1
CDR3 DNA: TGTGCCAGCAGTTCCGGGACAGCAGACTATGGCTACACCTTC
CDR3 protein: CASSSGTADYGYTF

clone size: -
J gene: TRBJ2-5
V gene: TRBV5-6
D gene: -
CDR3 DNA: TGTGCCAGCAGCTTGTTTTCCCGACAAGAGACCCAGTACTTC
CDR3 protein: CASSLFSRQETQYF

clone size: -
J gene: TRBJ2-5
V gene: TRBV19
D gene: -
CDR3 DNA: TGTGCCAGTAGTATGTCCGGACAAACTCTCGGGGAGACCCAGTACTTC
CDR3 protein: CASSMSGQTLGETQYF

clone size: few
J gene: TRBJ1-1
V gene: TRBV19
D gene: TRBD1
CDR3 DNA: TGTGCCAGTAGTATAGCAGGGGGCGCTGAAGCTTTCTTT
CDR3 protein: CASSIAGGAEAFF

clone size: -
J gene: TRBJ1-6
V gene: TRBV27
D gene: -
CDR3 DNA: TGTGCCAGCAGTCCCCTAGGGCGGGAGTTCTCCTATAATTCACCCCTCCACTTT
CDR3 protein: CASSPLGREFSYNSPLHF

clone size: -
J gene: TRBJ2-5
V gene: TRBV7-2
D gene: -
CDR3 DNA: TGTGCCAGCAGCCGAGACAGGTACCAAGAGACCCAGTACTTC
CDR3 protein: CASSRDRYQETQYF

clone size: -
J gene: TRBJ1-1
V gene: TRBV5-1
D gene: -
CDR3 DNA: TGCGCCAGCAGCTTGGCCGAGGTCTTGGGCACTGAAGCTTTCTTT
CDR3 protein: CASSLAEVLGTEAFF

clone size: -
J gene: TRBJ2-3
V gene: TRBV10-2
D gene: -
CDR3 DNA: TGCGCCAGCAGCTTCGGTGGAGATACGCAGTATTTT
CDR3 protein: CASSFGGDTQYF

clone size: -
J gene: TRBJ2-3
V gene: TRBV2
D gene: -
CDR3 DNA: TGTGCCAGCAGTGTACGGACTGACACAGATACGCAGTATTTT
CDR3 protein: CASSVRTDTDTQYF

clone size: -
J gene: TRBJ2-7
V gene: TRBV5-3
D gene: -
CDR3 DNA: TGTGCCAGAAGCCGGCGACAGAACTCCTACGAGCAGTACTTC
CDR3 protein: CARSRRQNSYEQYF

clone size: -
J gene: TRBJ1-5
V gene: TRBV5-6
D gene: -
CDR3 DNA: TGTGCCAGCAGCTTGGCCCGTGCAGGGGTCAATAGCAATCAGCCCCAGCATTTT
CDR3 protein: CASSLARAGVNSNQPQHF

clone size: -
J gene: TRBJ2-5
V gene: TRBV5-1
D gene: -
CDR3 DNA: TGCGCCAGCAGCTCGACCGGACAACTACAAGAGACCCAGTACTTC
CDR3 protein: CASSSTGQLQETQYF

clone size: -
J gene: TRBJ1-2
V gene: TRBV7-8
D gene: -
CDR3 DNA: TGTGCCAGCAGCTTAGGTTTTGGGGGCCTTCAAAACTATGGCTACACCTTC
CDR3 protein: CASSLGFGGLQNYGYTF

clone size: -
J gene: TRBJ1-5
V gene: TRBV6-5
D gene: TRBD1
CDR3 DNA: TGTGCCAGCAGTGTGGACAGGGACAACTATCAGCCCCAGCATTTT
CDR3 protein: CASSVDRDNYQPQHF

clone size: -
J gene: TRBJ2-1
V gene: TRBV11-3
D gene: TRBD2
CDR3 DNA: TGTGCCAGCAGCTCTAGCGGGGCCCCTTACAATGAGCAGTTCTTC
CDR3 protein: CASSSSGAPYNEQFF

clone size: -
J gene: TRBJ1-3
V gene: TRBV6-6
D gene: -
CDR3 DNA: TGTGCCAGCAGTTTTGGAAACACCATATATTTT
CDR3 protein: CASSFGNTIYF

clone size: -
J gene: TRBJ2-4
V gene: TRBV28
D gene: TRBD1
CDR3 DNA: TGTGCCAGCAGCACACTCGACAGGGTAGTTAACATTCAGTACTTC
CDR3 protein: CASSTLDRVVNIQYF

clone size: -
J gene: TRBJ2-3
V gene: TRBV10-2
D gene: -
CDR3 DNA: TGCGCCAGCAGTGAGTCTGGGAGGCTCTCCACAGATACGCAGTATTTT
CDR3 protein: CASSESGRLSTDTQYF

clone size: -
J gene: TRBJ2-7
V gene: TRBV27
D gene: -
CDR3 DNA: TGTGCCAGCAGTCCCTCAGGGCGTTTCACAGGTTACGAGCAGTACTTC
CDR3 protein: CASSPSGRFTGYEQYF

clone size: -
J gene: TRBJ1-1
V gene: TRBV4-2
D gene: TRBD1
CDR3 DNA: TGTGCCAGCAGCCAACAACAGGGGGCGCGAACTGAAGCTTTCTTT
CDR3 protein: CASSQQQGARTEAFF

clone size: medium-sized
J gene: TRBJ1-6
V gene: TRBV18
D gene: -
CDR3 DNA: TGTGCCAGCTCACCCTTTAACACAGGTGAAAATTCACCCCTCCACTTT
CDR3 protein: CASSPFNTGENSPLHF

clone size: -
J gene: TRBJ2-7
V gene: TRBV5-6
D gene: -
CDR3 DNA: TGTGCCAGCAGCTTGGGCGGCCGAACCTACGAGCAGTACTTC
CDR3 protein: CASSLGGRTYEQYF

clone size: -
J gene: TRBJ2-5
V gene: TRBV7-7
D gene: TRBD1
CDR3 DNA: TGTGCCAGTCGGGACAGGGGAGAGACCCAGTACTTC
CDR3 protein: CASRDRGETQYF

clone size: -
J gene: TRBJ1-2
V gene: TRBV19
D gene: -
CDR3 DNA: TGTGCCAGTAGTATAGTGCCCCCACGGAAGTATGGCTACACCTTC
CDR3 protein: CASSIVPPRKYGYTF

clone size: few
J gene: TRBJ1-5
V gene: TRBV21-1
D gene: -
CDR3 DNA: TGTGCCAGCAGCCCGCACGGAGGGAGCAATCAGCCCCAGCATTTT
CDR3 protein: CASSPHGGSNQPQHF

clone size: -
J gene: TRBJ1-4
V gene: TRBV9
D gene: -
CDR3 DNA: TGTGCCAGCAGCGTAGACGCTAGGTTGGGGAGTGAAAAACTGTTTTTT
CDR3 protein: CASSVDARLGSEKLFF

clone size: -
J gene: TRBJ2-1
V gene: TRBV5-1
D gene: TRBD1
CDR3 DNA: TGCGCCAGCAGCACCGGGACAGGGGGCTTCGGGGAGCAGTTCTTC
CDR3 protein: CASSTGTGGFGEQFF

clone size: -
J gene: TRBJ2-3
V gene: TRBV9
D gene: -
CDR3 DNA: TGTGCCAGCAGCGTAGTCCCGGGGGCCCGCACAGATACGCAGTATTTT
CDR3 protein: CASSVVPGARTDTQYF

clone size: -
J gene: TRBJ2-1
V gene: TRBV4-3
D gene: TRBD1
CDR3 DNA: TGCGCCAGCAGCCAAGCGGGACAGGGCCAGAGCTCCTACAATGAGCAGTTCTTC
CDR3 protein: CASSQAGQGQSSYNEQFF

clone size: -
J gene: TRBJ2-7
V gene: TRBV7-6
D gene: TRBD2
CDR3 DNA: TGTGCCAGCAGCTCCCTTACTAGCGGGACCTACGAGCAGTACTTC
CDR3 protein: CASSSLTSGTYEQYF